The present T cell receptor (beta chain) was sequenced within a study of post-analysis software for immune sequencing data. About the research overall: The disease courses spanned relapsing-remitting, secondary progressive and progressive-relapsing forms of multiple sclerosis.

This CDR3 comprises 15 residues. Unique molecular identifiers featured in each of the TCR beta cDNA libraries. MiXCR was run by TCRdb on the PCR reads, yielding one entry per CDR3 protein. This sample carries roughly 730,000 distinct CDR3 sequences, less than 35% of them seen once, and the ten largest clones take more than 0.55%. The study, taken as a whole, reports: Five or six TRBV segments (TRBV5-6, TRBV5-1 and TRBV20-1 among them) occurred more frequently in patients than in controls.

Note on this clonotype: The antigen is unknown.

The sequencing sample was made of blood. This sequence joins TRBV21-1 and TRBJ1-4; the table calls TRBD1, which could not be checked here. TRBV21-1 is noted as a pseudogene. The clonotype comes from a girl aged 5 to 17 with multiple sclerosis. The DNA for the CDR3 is TGTGCCAGCAAACCCCGAGCAGGGGTGAATGAAAAACTGTTTTTT. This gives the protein CASKPRAGVNEKLFF.